Here is one T cell receptor beta chain with its context. The specificity of this receptor is unknown. The sample holds no much larger clone one base away, and base qualities are not on file. TCRbeta CDR3 regions were amplified from genomic DNA using the immunoSEQ Assay, a bias-controlled multiplex PCR. The source study handled its data this way. The number of nucleated cells in each sample was estimated from the amplification of reference gene primers within the assay. To quantify the absolute abundance of each unique TCRbeta CDR3 rearrangement, sequence reads were collapsed and filtered. For each sample, productive Simpson clonality was calculated as the square root of Simpson's diversity index across productive rearrangements. This immuneACCESS table, as held by TCRdb, lists in-frame sequences with V and J called but not all clones. Of the missing ones, under half trace to an unresolved V gene in checked studies; the others have no known cause. Clonal size and the V and J genes are those of that table, whereas D and trimming came from the DNA. The sample table shows roughly 63,000 clones, and under 85% are seen once. The ten largest clones capture roughly 27% of the sample.

This record belongs to a study of blood T cell repertoires in COVID-19 (dated by TCRdb to between 2020 and 2021). Concerning the study at large: Samples from collaborators originated in the United States, Italy and Spain and spanned both the acute and convalescent phases of COVID-19. HLA class I and class II types, where available, came from metadata supplied by the sample provider rather than from assay-based typing. Subjects who had been exposed to COVID-19, were actively infected with it, or had recovered from it provided the deeply sampled blood TCRbeta repertoires that made up the dataset. The samples were drawn from two sources: the first 160 participants of the ongoing ImmuneRACE study, and some 1,300 subjects contributed by 6 global collaborators. The repertoires were released in a freely available public database meant as a resource for research on the immune response to SARS-CoV-2. Nearly every sample came with metadata listing a de-identified subject ID, COVID-19 status, age in years and sex. The prospective study material was composed of cDNA or gDNA derived from T cells, B-cell-depleted T cells, or PBMCs. The research as a whole found: The quantity of clinical and demographic metadata differed by source and by participant and was supplied without curation.

V loses 1 base at its end and J loses 0 bases; junction bases beyond the gene matches: 2. The CDR3 measures 15 amino acids from cysteine to phenylalanine. The only DNA kept is the CDR3, 45 bases in frame from the first base. CDR1 and CDR2, looked up from the germline V gene, are MGHRA and YSYEKL. Whole blood was collected in K2EDTA tubes by collaborating institutions according to the institutions' own protocols. For TCRbeta analysis, collaborators shipped samples in one of three forms: frozen whole blood, isolated PBMCs, or DNA extracted from either of those sample types. The receptor's source is a woman older than 75 with acute or convalescent COVID-19. Sequencing was performed on peripheral blood. The rearranged chain carries TRBV4-1 and TRBJ2-5; 7 nucleotides in the junction match TRBD2. The DNA reads TGCGCCAGCAGCCAAGGGGGGGGGTACCAAGAGACCCAGTACTTC. Translated, it gives CASSQGGGYQETQYF.